The T cell receptor beta chain described here comes from a study of shared clonotypes between healthy human individuals. Germline CDR1 reads MRHNA; CDR2 reads SNTAGT. J was trimmed by 5 bases and V by 0 bases; bases with no gene match: 18. CDR3 size: 20 residues. The method was immunoSEQ multiplex PCR; TCRdb's version includes in-frame clones alone and lacks a portion of them. The top ten clones hold around 11% of a sample with about 560,000 clones, around 80% of them seen once. The sequence came from a middle-aged woman in good health. Some clones in this sample may be carry-over from other donors' samples. The chain combines TRBV6-4 with TRBJ2-5; 10 bases agree with TRBD2. Sequencing input: PBMCs. In DNA form, the CDR3 reads TGTGCCAGCAGTGACTCCCTCTGCCGGGACAGCGGGAGGGTGGAGGAGACCCAGTACTTC. Translation gives CASSDSLCRDSGRVEETQYF.